This is a list of T cell receptor beta chains from one sample in a study of neoadjuvant anti-PD-1 for oral cavity cancer. Sequenced by immunoSEQ multiplex PCR; TCRdb stores in-frame clones only, minus some. The table records roughly 36,000 clones, 35% to 45% of them present only once. Material: tumor tissue, obtained after nivolumab (anti-PD-1) treatment. The receptors were sampled from a person between 40 and 80 years old with oral cavity squamous cell carcinoma. Each CDR3 is given with its conserved first and last residue. The D gene is left open where the match is weak. The size field is filled for only some rows; it gives once, few, many or a size class.

CDR3 protein | CDR3 DNA | V gene | CDR3 length | J gene | clone size | D gene
CASSQDLGLAGGQETQYF | TGCGCCAGCAGCCAAGATCTTGGACTAGCGGGGGGGCAAGAGACCCAGTACTTC | TRBV4-1 | 18 | TRBJ2-5 | . | TRBD2
CASSPRDRSTEQYF | TGTGCCAGCAGCCCGCGGGACCGTTCCACCGAGCAGTACTTC | TRBV7-9 | 14 | TRBJ2-7 | few | .
CASSLGQGQQFF | TGTGCCAGCAGCCTAGGGCAGGGTCAGCAGTTCTTC | TRBV11-3 | 12 | TRBJ2-1 | few | .
CASSEVLGRGQGNEQFF | TGTGCCAGCAGTGAAGTATTGGGCAGGGGTCAGGGCAATGAGCAGTTCTTC | TRBV25-1 | 17 | TRBJ2-1 | . | .
CASSGRGHQDEQYF | TGTGCCAGCAGCGGCAGGGGGCATCAGGACGAGCAGTACTTC | TRBV9 | 14 | TRBJ2-7 | . | TRBD1
CASSPGLADFQETQYF | TGTGCCAGCAGCCCCGGACTAGCGGATTTTCAAGAGACCCAGTACTTC | TRBV5-8 | 16 | TRBJ2-5 | . | TRBD2
CASSGHLGNTIYF | TGTGCCAGCAGTGGCCACCTTGGAAACACCATATATTTT | TRBV6-1 | 13 | TRBJ1-3 | . | .
CAVSGLLNTEAFF | TGTGCCGTAAGCGGGTTACTGAACACTGAAGCTTTCTTT | TRBV19 | 13 | TRBJ1-1 | many | .
CASSLTKTGPTYYGYTF | TGCGCCAGCAGCTTGACCAAGACAGGGCCCACTTACTATGGCTACACCTTC | TRBV5-1 | 17 | TRBJ1-2 | . | TRBD1
CASSEGLGGDTQYF | TGTGCCAGCAGTGAGGGACTAGGGGGGGATACGCAGTATTTT | TRBV2 | 14 | TRBJ2-3 | . | TRBD2
CASSFGQGGGYTF | TGCGCCAGCAGCTTTGGACAGGGAGGAGGCTACACCTTC | TRBV5-1 | 13 | TRBJ1-2 | . | TRBD1
CAAGEAEKLFF | TGTGCCGCAGGGGAGGCTGAAAAACTGTTTTTT | TRBV28 | 11 | TRBJ1-4 | . | .
CASSPWPPSYEQYF | TGTGCCAGCAGCCCCTGGCCCCCTTCCTACGAGCAGTACTTC | TRBV7-8 | 14 | TRBJ2-7 | . | .
CASSLGRPQPGNTIYF | TGTGCCAGCAGCTTGGGCCGCCCCCAACCTGGAAACACCATATATTTT | TRBV2 | 16 | TRBJ1-3 | . | .
CASSDRGGRYEQYF | TGTGCCAGCAGCGACCGGGGGGGACGCTACGAGCAGTACTTC | TRBV5-4 | 14 | TRBJ2-7 | . | TRBD2
CASSLVTGVGANVLTF | TGTGCCAGCAGCTTAGTTACAGGGGTCGGGGCCAACGTCCTGACTTTC | TRBV7-6 | 16 | TRBJ2-6 | . | TRBD1
CASSPGTSGIIYNEQFF | TGTGCCAGCTCACCAGGGACTAGCGGGATAATCTACAATGAGCAGTTCTTC | TRBV18 | 17 | TRBJ2-1 | few | TRBD2
CRVKSGSNEQFF | TGCAGGGTGAAGTCGGGTTCTAATGAGCAGTTCTTC | TRBV29-1 | 12 | TRBJ2-1 | . | .
CASSPEGSGRPGELFF | TGTGCCAGCAGCCCCGAGGGTAGCGGTAGGCCCGGGGAGCTGTTTTTT | TRBV9 | 16 | TRBJ2-2 | . | .
CASSPGTEGVEAFF | TGTGCCAGCTCACCCGGGACGGAGGGAGTTGAAGCTTTCTTT | TRBV18 | 14 | TRBJ1-1 | . | .
CSARQSYEQYF | TGCAGTGCTAGACAATCTTACGAGCAGTACTTC | TRBV20-1 | 11 | TRBJ2-7 | . | .
CASSLQRDTDTQYF | TGCGCCAGCAGCTTACAGCGGGACACAGATACGCAGTATTTT | TRBV5-1 | 14 | TRBJ2-3 | . | TRBD2
CASSSIPGHETQYF | TGTGCCAGCAGTTCCATCCCAGGGCATGAGACCCAGTACTTC | TRBV6-5 | 14 | TRBJ2-5 | few | .
CASSEGAGGSTDTQYF | TGCGCCAGCAGCGAGGGTGCGGGAGGTAGCACAGATACGCAGTATTTT | TRBV5-1 | 16 | TRBJ2-3 | few | TRBD2
CASSLGVQRGSYEQYF | TGTGCCAGCAGCTTAGGTGTCCAGCGGGGCTCCTACGAGCAGTACTTC | TRBV11-2 | 16 | TRBJ2-7 | medium-sized | TRBD2
CASSRTEETQYF | TGCGCCAGCAGTAGGACGGAAGAGACCCAGTACTTC | TRBV10-2 | 12 | TRBJ2-5 | few | .
CASSGGGYEQYF | TGTGCCAGTAGCGGAGGAGGCTACGAGCAGTACTTC | TRBV19 | 12 | TRBJ2-7 | . | .
CASSRIGQDYYGYTF | TGTGCCAGCAGCAGGATAGGACAGGACTACTATGGCTACACCTTC | TRBV5-8 | 15 | TRBJ1-2 | . | TRBD1
CASSLEGPGRVTGELFF | TGTGCCAGCAGCTTGGAGGGTCCCGGACGGGTCACCGGGGAGCTGTTTTTT | TRBV5-4 | 17 | TRBJ2-2 | few | .
CASSLSNEQYF | TGTGCCAGCAGCTTATCTAACGAGCAGTACTTC | TRBV7-9 | 11 | TRBJ2-7 | once | .
CASSSQGGNTEAFF | TGCGCCAGCAGCTCTCAAGGGGGGAACACTGAAGCTTTCTTT | TRBV5-1 | 14 | TRBJ1-1 | . | .